One sample yielded the 31 T cell receptor beta chains listed below, sequenced in a study of blood T cells in healthy people across ages. The authors ran a second PCR of roughly 7 to 11 cycles using a sample-barcoded 5' primer and a J-beta primer mix. TCRdb re-called the 5' RACE reads with MiXCR, one entry per CDR3 protein. The sample contains about 830,000 distinct CDR3 sequences, roughly 60% of which appear only once. What was sequenced was blood. The receptor source for this set is a man aged 30 to 45 in good health.

This clonotype showed up just a few times. V gene TRBV29-1 combines with J gene TRBJ2-7; TRBD2 might be the D (6 bases). V gave up 6 bases and J gave up 3 bases, with 15 bases separating them. Germline values: CDR1 SQVTM, CDR2 ANQGSEA. The CDR3 is made up of 13 amino acids. CDR3 sequence: CSVIAEKDYEQYF. The DNA of the CDR3 is TGCAGCGTCATAGCGGAGAAGGACTACGAGCAGTACTTC.

The CDR3 nucleotides are TGTGCCACGTCAGTGGGGGTGGTTCGGGATGAGCAGTTCTTC. Translating gives CATSVGVVRDEQFF. The V gene is TRBV10-3, the J gene TRBJ2-1; D is tentatively TRBD1 or TRBD2 (5 bases each). Looked up from germline, CDR1 is ENHRY and CDR2 is SYGVKD. This CDR3 spans 14 amino acids. V was shortened by 10 bases and J by 8 bases, with 21 bases between the two germline ends.

The V gene is TRBV20-1, the J gene TRBJ1-3; D unclear. The CDR3 runs 13 residues. Germline CDR1 is DFQATT and CDR2 is SNEGSKA (reference sequence). CDR3 protein: CRERESSGNTIYF. The CDR3 bases are TGCAGGGAGCGGGAGAGCTCTGGAAACACCATATATTTT.

V usage is TRBV20-1 and J usage is TRBJ1-2, with unresolved D. CDR1 is DFQATT, CDR2 SNEGSKA, per germline (reference sequence). Trimming shortened V by 3 bases and J by 4 bases, and 12 bases separated the two germline ends. CDR3 length: 13 amino acids. CDR3 sequence reads: CSASPGNPYGYTF. The CDR3 nucleotides read TGCAGTGCTAGTCCTGGGAATCCCTATGGCTACACCTTC.

This clonotype appeared a few times. This chain joins TRBV6-1 and TRBJ2-7; the D is unclear. The CDR3 is 12 residues long. V lost 2 bases, J lost 5 bases, and 7 bases lay in between. The V gene's germline CDR1 is MNHNS and CDR2 SASEGT. The CDR3 spells CASSEIWDEQYF. CDR3 nucleotide sequence: TGTGCCAGCAGTGAAATTTGGGACGAGCAGTACTTC.

The chain carries TRBV5-5 and TRBJ1-1, with D perhaps TRBD1 (6 bases). V was shortened by 3 bases and J by 7 bases, with 16 bases between the two germline ends. Germline V lookup: CDR1 SGHKS, CDR2 YYEKEE (reference sequence). The CDR3 runs to 14 residues. CDR3 coding DNA: TGTGCCAGCAGCTCTGTGGGCAGGGGTAATGAAGCTTTCTTT. It is translated as CASSSVGRGNEAFF.

This chain links TRBV7-2 with TRBJ1-6; 7 nucleotides line up with TRBD1. V was clipped by 5 bases and J by 10 bases; unmatched bases: 11. This CDR3 has 15 amino acids. Germline V gene data show CDR1 as SGHTA and CDR2 as FQGNSA. The CDR3 nucleotides read TGTGCCAGCAGCACTCACAGGGGTCTCGGGTCACCCCTCCACTTT. Translation gives CASSTHRGLGSPLHF.

The J gene is TRBJ2-7, the V gene TRBV7-2; 10 positions match TRBD2. This CDR3 spans 15 amino acids. V dropped 5 bases and J dropped 3; count of bases not matched to a gene: 7. CDR1 is SGHTA, CDR2 FQGNSA, per germline. CDR3 in DNA: TGTGCCAGCAGCGGTCGGACTAGCGGATACTACGAGCAGTACTTC. Amino acids: CASSGRTSGYYEQYF.

The chain uses TRBV6-5 and TRBJ1-5; D is undetermined. Germline CDR1 MNHEY, CDR2 SVGAGI. This CDR3 spans 14 amino acids. V was shortened by 3 bases and J by 9 bases, with 15 bases between the two germline ends. The CDR3 sequence: CASSYGVGVSPQHF. DNA of the CDR3: TGTGCCAGCAGTTATGGTGTCGGAGTTTCGCCCCAGCATTTT.

The rearrangement links TRBV20-1 to TRBJ1-1; TRBD1 aligns across 7 bases. This CDR3 region has 14 residues. Germline V gives CDR1 DFQATT, CDR2 SNEGSKA (reference sequence). The V and J ends lost 6 bases and 1 base, in that order; junction bases with no gene match: 8. Here the CDR3 DNA reads TGCAGTGCAACAAGGGGGGACAGGAACACTGAAGCTTTCTTT. Translating gives CSATRGDRNTEAFF.

This clonotype was counted only a few times. Germline is not matched at one junction end, which may reflect a read error. This chain joins TRBV4-1 and TRBJ2-1, with 8 bases fitting TRBD1. Per germline, CDR1 MGHRA and CDR2 YSYEKL. The CDR3 has 14 amino acids. The CDR3 sequence is CASSQGASYNEQFF. CDR3 sequence (DNA): TGTGCCAGCAGCCAGGGGGCGTCCTACAATGAGCAGTTCTTC.

The rearrangement links TRBV28 to TRBJ2-3; 8 nucleotides agree with TRBD1. The CDR3 sequence is 15 residues long. Germline CDR1 and CDR2: MDHEN and SYDVKM. V was pared by 5 bases and J by 5 bases, with 9 bases of the junction left unmatched. Here the CDR3 DNA reads TGTGCCAGCAGTGCGGACAGGGTCTTTCAAGATACGCAGTATTTT. It is translated as CASSADRVFQDTQYF.

Only one count was recorded for this clonotype. The J gene is TRBJ2-1, the V gene TRBV4-2; 10 bases line up with TRBD1. The CDR3 spans 15 residues. Trimming removed 3 bases from V and 3 bases from J; junction bases left unmatched: 2. Per the germline V gene, CDR1 is LGHNA and CDR2 is YNFKEQ. The chain's CDR3 is CASSQGDRGYNEQFF. The DNA of the CDR3 is TGTGCCAGCAGCCAGGGGGACAGGGGCTACAATGAGCAGTTCTTC.

The rearrangement uses TRBV10-1 and TRBJ1-5; D not certain. The germline gives CDR1 WNHNN, CDR2 SYGVQD (reference sequence). This CDR3 has 9 residues. The CDR3 loop is CEWDQPQHF. CDR3 bases: TGCGAGTGGGATCAGCCCCAGCATTTT.

In its sample, this clonotype was seen a few times. This sequence joins TRBV15 and TRBJ2-1; 12 positions agree with TRBD2. CDR3 length: 16 residues. Germline V gene data show CDR1 as LNHNV and CDR2 as YYDKDF (reference sequence). The ends lost 0 bases at V and 7 bases at J; junction bases unmatched: 4. CDR3 loop: CATSRDRLAGVNEQFF. In DNA, the CDR3 is TGTGCCACCAGCAGAGATCGACTAGCGGGGGTTAATGAGCAGTTCTTC.

This clonotype has at least ten counts. The genes are TRBV7-2 and TRBJ2-3; the D call may be TRBD1 or TRBD2 (5 bases each). The CDR3 covers 14 residues. Germline assignment: CDR1 SGHTA and CDR2 FQGNSA. V lost 5 bases and J 2 bases, leaving 11 bases between the germline ends. For the CDR3, the DNA is TGTGCCAGCAGCCTGAGGGACCCCACAGATACGCAGTATTTT. Amino acid sequence: CASSLRDPTDTQYF. Filled out from reference TRBV7-2 and TRBJ2-3, the complete variable domain reads GAGVSQSPSNKVTEKGKDVELRCDPISGHTALYWYRQSLGQGLEFLIYFQGNSAPDKSGLPSDRFSAERTGGSVSTLTIQRTQQEDSAVYLCASSLRDPTDTQYFGPGTRLTVL.

Written as DNA, the CDR3 is TGCGCCAGCAGCCAAGCCCTTCCCCCGGGAGCTGGGGCCAACGTCCTGACTTTC. Its translation: CASSQALPPGAGANVLTF. The chain carries TRBV4-1 and TRBJ2-6, with a tentative D call TRBD2 (6 bases). This CDR3 spans 18 amino acids. Germline V gene sequence: CDR1 MGHRA, CDR2 YSYEKL. Trimming took 1 base from V and 2 from J, leaving 15 bases between them.

This clonotype was observed a handful of times. A much larger clone differs from this one at a single base, so this may be a read error. CDR3 DNA: TGCAGCGTTGACCAAGCTAAAAATGAGCAGTACTTC. Translated, it gives CSVDQAKNEQYF. J is TRBJ2-7 and V is TRBV29-1, with D uncertain. This CDR3 comprises 12 residues. With 3 bases removed from V and 7 bases from J, the gap between germline ends came to 13 bases. From germline, CDR1 is SQVTM and CDR2 ANQGSEA.

As for this clonotype: A single base separates this from a much larger clone, so it may be a read error. CDR3 region: CASNLAQGVTEAFF. The DNA of the CDR3 is TGTGCCAGCAACTTAGCGCAAGGGGTTACTGAAGCTTTCTTT. The V and J genes are TRBV7-9 and TRBJ1-1; a weak D match, TRBD1 (5 bases). The CDR3 spans 14 residues. Germline values: CDR1 SEHNR, CDR2 FQNEAQ (reference sequence).

This clonotype occurred a few times. This chain connects TRBV28 to TRBJ2-5; D might be TRBD1 or TRBD2, each matching 5 bases. CDR3 length: 13 residues. Between the trimmed V and J ends, which lost 4 bases and 7 bases, there was a span of 13 bases. Germline V CDR1 and CDR2: MDHEN, SYDVKM. CDR3 DNA sequence: TGTGCCAGCAGTTCTCAGGGCGAGGGGACCCAGTACTTC. This encodes CASSSQGEGTQYF.

The CDR3 region has the DNA TGCAGTGCTAGGGTAGCGGGAGTCGACGAGCAGTACTTC. It yields the protein CSARVAGVDEQYF. V usage is TRBV20-1 and J usage is TRBJ2-4; 9 positions agree with TRBD2. TRBJ2-7 explains the end of the DNA better; the J call may be wrong. From germline, CDR1 is DFQATT and CDR2 SNEGSKA (reference sequence). There are 13 residues in the CDR3.

With respect to this clonotype: No conserved phenylalanine or tryptophan ends this CDR3, so it is likely a read error. The rearrangement links TRBV10-2 to TRBJ2-7; 7 nucleotides agree with TRBD2. CDR1 is WSHSY, CDR2 SAAADI, per germline. The CDR3 consists of 11 residues. J lost 7 bases, V lost 10 bases, and 7 bases had no gene match. CDR3 sequence: CATSPSGEQYS. CDR3 in DNA: TGCGCCACCTCACCTAGCGGTGAGCAGTACTCC.

For the CDR3, the DNA is TGCGCCAGCAGCTTCGCGACCTCTCAAGAGACCCAGTACTTC. Amino acids: CASSFATSQETQYF. The rearrangement links TRBV5-1 to TRBJ2-5; D is unclear. V shed 2 bases and J shed 2 bases, with 10 bases lying between them. Looked up from germline, CDR1 is SGHRS and CDR2 is YFSETQ. This CDR3 has 14 residues.

The chain links TRBV28 to TRBJ2-1; tentatively, D is TRBD1 (5 bases). V lost 11 bases to trimming and J lost 0 bases, with 14 bases between them. CDR3 length equals 14 residues. In germline, CDR1 is MDHEN, CDR2 SYDVKM. The CDR3 loop reads CAVTKGSSYNEQFF. CDR3 in DNA: TGTGCCGTCACAAAGGGGTCCTCCTACAATGAGCAGTTCTTC. The full variable domain, its missing parts supplied by reference TRBV28 and TRBJ2-1, is DVKVTQSSRYLVKRTGEKVFLECVQDMDHENMFWYRQDPGLGLRLIYFSYDVKMKEKGDIPEGYSVSREKKERFSLILESASTNQTSMYLCAVTKGSSYNEQFFGPGTRLTVL.

This rearrangement joins TRBV7-3 to TRBJ1-5; D remains ambiguous. From germline, CDR1 is SGHTA and CDR2 FQGTGA. Between the trimmed V and J ends, which lost 7 bases and 3 bases, there was a span of 16 bases. The CDR3 has 15 residues. CDR3 nucleotide sequence: TGTGCCAGCATCCTCGGAGGGCAGTACAATCAGCCCCAGCATTTT. It translates to CASILGGQYNQPQHF.

This clonotype was seen more than once but under ten times. This chain links TRBV20-1 with TRBJ1-1; the D gene is possibly TRBD1 (5 bases). The CDR3 loop spans 12 amino acids. V was trimmed by 6 bases and J by 6 bases, leaving 14 bases between them. Germline V gene sequence: CDR1 DFQATT, CDR2 SNEGSKA (reference sequence). DNA of the CDR3: TGCAGTGCCCGCCGGGGGAGTGCTGAAGCTTTCTTT. It translates to CSARRGSAEAFF.

V is TRBV4-3 and J is TRBJ2-5, with 10 bases that match TRBD1. The germline gives CDR1 LGHNA, CDR2 YSLEER. The CDR3 spans 18 residues. Unmatched junction bases numbered 9, after V lost 0 bases and J lost 2 bases. CDR3 in DNA: TGCGCCAGCAGCCAAGATCTGTCCGGGACAGGGGTTCAAGAGACCCAGTACTTC. Its protein product is CASSQDLSGTGVQETQYF.

The CDR3 nucleotides read TGCAGTGCCAAAAGCGGGAGTGAGGATGAGCAGTTCTTC. Translated: CSAKSGSEDEQFF. The chain combines TRBV20-1 with TRBJ2-1, with 8 bases lining up with TRBD2. The length of the CDR3 is 13 residues. After removal of 6 bases from V and 8 bases from J, the junction contained 9 bases not matched to a gene. The germline V gene encodes CDR1 DFQATT and CDR2 SNEGSKA (reference sequence).

This rearrangement joins TRBV10-3 to TRBJ2-7; 9 positions match TRBD1. The germline gives CDR1 ENHRY, CDR2 SYGVKD. The length of the CDR3 is 12 residues. V was clipped by 8 bases and J by 2 bases; unmatched bases: 1. The CDR3 is CAIGTGTYEQYF. DNA of the CDR3: TGTGCCATCGGGACAGGGACCTACGAGCAGTACTTC.

This clonotype was counted many times. This sequence joins TRBV7-2 and TRBJ2-1; no reliable D call. The CDR3 runs 11 residues. V lost 6 bases, J lost 5 bases, and 5 bases lay in between. Germline CDR1 and CDR2: SGHTA and FQGNSA. The CDR3 here is CASSSHNEQFF. The CDR3 nucleotides are TGTGCCAGCAGTTCCCACAATGAGCAGTTCTTC. The entire variable domain, with the rest obtained from reference TRBV7-2 and TRBJ2-1, is as follows: GAGVSQSPSNKVTEKGKDVELRCDPISGHTALYWYRQSLGQGLEFLIYFQGNSAPDKSGLPSDRFSAERTGGSVSTLTIQRTQQEDSAVYLCASSSHNEQFFGPGTRLTVL.

This chain joins TRBV9 and TRBJ2-1, with D uncertain. In germline, CDR1 is SGDLS, CDR2 YYNGEE. V was clipped by 3 bases and J by 9 bases, with 25 bases between them. The CDR3 consists of 17 residues. CDR3 residues: CASSDVGPREGLTEQFF. CDR3 in DNA: TGTGCCAGCAGCGACGTAGGGCCCCGAGAAGGTCTCACTGAGCAGTTCTTC.